Listed below are T cell receptor beta chains from one sample, sequenced in a study of OX40 agonist ivuxolimab in advanced cancers. Here immunoSEQ multiplex PCR was the method, and the copy in TCRdb shows in-frame clones only, minus some. The sample carries 55,000 to 85,000 clones, more than 80% recorded once. Sequencing used CD4+ or CD8+ T cells sorted from blood, obtained in a trial of the OX40 agonist ivuxolimab. The source of these receptors is an adult with an advanced solid tumor such as melanoma, head and neck, liver or kidney cancer. The CDR3 runs from the conserved cysteine through the conserved F or W. A D gene is named only where the DNA matches it firmly. Only some rows state a clone size, as once, few, many or a class for expanded clones.

abundance	j_gene	len	d_gene	v_gene	CDR3nt	CDR3aa
NA	TRBJ2-2	15	TRBD1	TRBV15	TGTGCCACCAGCAGAGTCGGACAGGGGGCCACCGAGCTGTTTTTT	CATSRVGQGATELFF
NA	TRBJ1-5	13	NA	TRBV6-1	TGTGCCAGCAGCGACAGCCTCAATCAGCCCCAGCATTTT	CASSDSLNQPQHF
NA	TRBJ2-3	20	TRBD2	TRBV5-1	TGCGCCAGCAGCTTGGGAGGGCGAGCGGGGGGGCCGAGGGGGCCAGATACGCAGTATTTT	CASSLGGRAGGPRGPDTQYF
NA	TRBJ2-5	14	NA	TRBV2	TGTGCCAGCAGTGAATCGGAGGGCCAAGAGACCCAGTACTTC	CASSESEGQETQYF
once	TRBJ2-7	17	TRBD1	TRBV19	TGTGCCAGTAGTCCCCGGGACAGGGGTCAAAGCTCCTACGAGCAGTACTTC	CASSPRDRGQSSYEQYF
once	TRBJ2-3	15	TRBD1	TRBV25-1	TGTGCCAGCAGGACCGGACAGGGGAAACCAGATACGCAGTATTTT	CASRTGQGKPDTQYF
NA	TRBJ2-7	15	NA	TRBV7-6	TGTGCCAGCAGTCCCACAGCTAGCGTTTCCTACGAGCAGTACTTC	CASSPTASVSYEQYF
NA	TRBJ1-1	15	NA	TRBV7-2	TGTGCCAGCAGCTTAGTAGCGGGGGGCGGCACTGAAGCTTTCTTT	CASSLVAGGGTEAFF
NA	TRBJ2-1	16	NA	TRBV5-1	TGCGCCAGCAGCCCGCGGGCCGGAGGAGGGTACAATGAGCAGTTCTTC	CASSPRAGGGYNEQFF
NA	TRBJ2-2	17	TRBD2	TRBV28	TGTGCCAGCAGTCCCACCGGGGCGGGGGGCGTCGCCGGGGAGCTGTTTTTT	CASSPTGAGGVAGELFF
once	TRBJ2-5	17	NA	TRBV11-1	TGTGCCAGCTCGAGTAGGAGGAGTGACGGAAAACAAGAGACCCAGTACTTC	CASSSRRSDGKQETQYF
NA	TRBJ1-3	15	TRBD1	TRBV6-5	TGTGCCAGCAGTCGAGAGCAGGGGGCTGGAAACACCATATATTTT	CASSREQGAGNTIYF
few	TRBJ2-5	16	NA	TRBV4-2	TGTGCCAGCAGCCAAGATGGGTCCCCTGCCCAAGAGACCCAGTACTTC	CASSQDGSPAQETQYF
once	TRBJ2-5	13	NA	TRBV5-6	TGTGCCAGCAGCTTACGGAACGGGGAGACCCAGTACTTC	CASSLRNGETQYF
NA	TRBJ1-5	14	NA	TRBV30	TGTGCCTGGAGTAGGCGGGACCTTCATCAGCCCCAGCATTTT	CAWSRRDLHQPQHF
NA	TRBJ2-2	14	NA	TRBV4-3	TGCGCCAGCAGGCCCATTATGAACACCGGGGAGCTGTTTTTT	CASRPIMNTGELFF
NA	TRBJ2-1	16	TRBD2	TRBV6-5	TGTGCCAGCAGTTACGAGGCTAGCGGGGGGGTGGTTGAGCAGTTCTTC	CASSYEASGGVVEQFF
NA	TRBJ1-2	14	NA	TRBV4-3	TGCGCCAGCAGCCAAGAAGGAGGGGGCTATGGCTACACCTTC	CASSQEGGGYGYTF
NA	TRBJ2-2	13	NA	TRBV4-2	TGTGCCAGCAGCCTTTCACGGGAGGGGGAGCTGTTTTTT	CASSLSREGELFF
NA	TRBJ1-1	15	TRBD1	TRBV4-2	TGTGCCAGCAGCCAGACCCAGGGGGTTAACACTGAAGCTTTCTTT	CASSQTQGVNTEAFF